One T cell receptor (beta chain) is described in this entry. CDR3 length equals 16 residues. The junction had 7 bases not matched to a gene; V was cut back by 3 bases and J by 3 bases. Germline CDR1 and CDR2: SNHLY and FYNNEI. This sample stems from a study of T cells in tuberculosis. Thawed, overnight-rested PBMC were stained with GMM-loaded CD1B tetramer, viability dye and anti-CD3, then sorted. The lipid loaded on the CD1B tetramers was C32 glucose monomycolate from Rhodococcus equi. Before cryopreservation, the sorted PBMC lost their CD14-expressing monocytes. Tetramer-negative cells, approximately 100,000 per donor, were also sorted. TCR-alpha and TCR-beta chains were sequenced unpaired. The repertoire was sequenced with immunoSEQ multiplex PCR; TCRdb's copy has only in-frame clones and lacks some. Of 60,000 or so clones in the sample, roughly 79% were seen once.

V and J are TRBV2 and TRBJ2-2, with TRBD1 matching 7 bases. The sample was CD1b-GMM tetramer-negative cells sorted from PBMCs. The TCR originated in an adult woman with latent tuberculosis. CDR3 DNA sequence: TGTGCCAGCAGTGATGGTAACAGGGGATACACCGGGGAGCTGTTTTTT. Amino acids: CASSDGNRGYTGELFF.